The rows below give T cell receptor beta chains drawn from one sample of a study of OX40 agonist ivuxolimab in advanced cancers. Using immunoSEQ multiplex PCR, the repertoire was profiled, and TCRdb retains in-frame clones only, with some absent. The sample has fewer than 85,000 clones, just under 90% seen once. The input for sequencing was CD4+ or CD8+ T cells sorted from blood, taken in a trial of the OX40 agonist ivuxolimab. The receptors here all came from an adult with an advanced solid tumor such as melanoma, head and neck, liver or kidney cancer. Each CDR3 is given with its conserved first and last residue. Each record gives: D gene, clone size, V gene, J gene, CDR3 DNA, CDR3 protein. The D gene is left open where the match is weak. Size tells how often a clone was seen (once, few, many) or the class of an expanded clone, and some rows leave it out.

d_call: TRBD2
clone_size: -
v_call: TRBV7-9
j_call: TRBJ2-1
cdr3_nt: TGTGCCAGCAGCTTAGGGAGAGCGGGGGTACCTGCCGATGAGCAGTTCTTC
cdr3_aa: CASSLGRAGVPADEQFF

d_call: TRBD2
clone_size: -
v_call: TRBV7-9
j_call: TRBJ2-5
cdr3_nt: TGTGCCAGCAGCCTTAGCGGGAGGGGAGGAGAGACCCAGTACTTC
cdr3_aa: CASSLSGRGGETQYF

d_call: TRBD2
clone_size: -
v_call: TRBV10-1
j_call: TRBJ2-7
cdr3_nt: TGCGCCAGCAGTGATAGACTAGCTTCCGAGCAGTACTTC
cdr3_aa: CASSDRLASEQYF

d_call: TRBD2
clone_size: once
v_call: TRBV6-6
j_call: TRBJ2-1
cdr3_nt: TGTGCCAGCAGCCCAAGACTAGCGGGCAATGAGCAGTTCTTC
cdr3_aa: CASSPRLAGNEQFF

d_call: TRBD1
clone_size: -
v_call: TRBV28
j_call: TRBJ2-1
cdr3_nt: TGTGCCAGCAGTCTCACAGGGGTCTACAATGAGCAGTTCTTC
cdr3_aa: CASSLTGVYNEQFF

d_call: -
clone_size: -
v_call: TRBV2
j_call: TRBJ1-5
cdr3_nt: TGTGCCAGCACTTTCTTCGTAGGTCAGCCCCAGCATTTT
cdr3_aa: CASTFFVGQPQHF

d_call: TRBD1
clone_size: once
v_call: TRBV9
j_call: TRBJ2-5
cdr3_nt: TGTGCCAGCAGCGTAGCTACGACAGGGGGACAAGAGACCCAGTACTTC
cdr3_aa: CASSVATTGGQETQYF

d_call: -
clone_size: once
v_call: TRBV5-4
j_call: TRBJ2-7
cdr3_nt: TGTGCCAGCAGCTTGGGTCTAGCAGACGAGCAGTACTTC
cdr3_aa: CASSLGLADEQYF

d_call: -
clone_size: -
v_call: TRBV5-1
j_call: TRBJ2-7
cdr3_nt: TGCGCCAGCAGCTTGGGAGTAGGTAGGCGTGAGCAGTACTTC
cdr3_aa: CASSLGVGRREQYF

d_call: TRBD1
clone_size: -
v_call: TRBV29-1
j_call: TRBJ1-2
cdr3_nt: TGCAGCGTTGTGGACAGGGTTTATGGCTACACCTTC
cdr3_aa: CSVVDRVYGYTF

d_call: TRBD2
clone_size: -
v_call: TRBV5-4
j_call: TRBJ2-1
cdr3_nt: TGTGCCAGCAGCTTGGGGGTGGGAGGGCCGACGAATGAGCAGTTCTTC
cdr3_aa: CASSLGVGGPTNEQFF

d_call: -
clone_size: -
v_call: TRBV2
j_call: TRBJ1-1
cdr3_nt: TGTGCCAGCAGTGAACGGCAGAACACTGAAGCTTTCTTT
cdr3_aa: CASSERQNTEAFF